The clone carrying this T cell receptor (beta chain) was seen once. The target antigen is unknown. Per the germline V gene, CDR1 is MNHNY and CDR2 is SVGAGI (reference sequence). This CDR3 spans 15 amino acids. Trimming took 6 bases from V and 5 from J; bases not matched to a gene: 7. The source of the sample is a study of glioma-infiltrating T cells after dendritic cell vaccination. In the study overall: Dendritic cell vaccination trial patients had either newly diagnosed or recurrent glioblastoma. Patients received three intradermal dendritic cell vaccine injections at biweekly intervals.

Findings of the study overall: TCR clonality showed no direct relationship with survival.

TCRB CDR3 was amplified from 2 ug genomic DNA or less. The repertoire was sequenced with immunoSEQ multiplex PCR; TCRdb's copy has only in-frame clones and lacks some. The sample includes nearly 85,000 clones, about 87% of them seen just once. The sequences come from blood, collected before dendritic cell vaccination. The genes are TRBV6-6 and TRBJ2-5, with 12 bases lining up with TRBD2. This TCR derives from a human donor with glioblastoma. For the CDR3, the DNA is TGTGCCAGCAGCCGACTAGCGGGAGTTCAGGAGACCCAGTACTTC. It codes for CASSRLAGVQETQYF.